This T cell receptor (beta chain) was recovered during a study of identical twins. Broader study findings: Weaker excess twin sharing was observed in beta out-of-frame sequences. Models underestimated TCR alpha sharing (out-of-frame) in monozygotic twins.

A universal primer binding site was introduced by template switching. The final cDNA contained unique molecular identifiers. TCRdb reanalysed the 5' RACE reads using MiXCR and keeps one entry per CDR3 protein. The sample consists of some 710,000 distinct CDR3 sequences, approximately 6% of them appearing once. Comment on this clonotype: Its antigen remains unknown.

Germline V gene lookup returns CDR1 GTSNPN and CDR2 SVGIG (reference sequence). The CDR3 loop spans 12 amino acids. Trimming pared 3 bases from V and 0 bases from J, leaving 6 bases between. The chain carries TRBV30 and TRBJ2-7; D is ambiguous. Sequenced sample: naive T cells sorted from blood. The receptor was derived from a man aged 18 to 30 in good health. The CDR3 here is CAWSRSSYEQYV. The CDR3, as DNA: TGTGCCTGGAGCCGGTCCTCCTACGAGCAGTACGTC.